What follows are 23 T cell receptor beta chains derived from one specimen sequenced in a study of a mutant IDH1 vaccine in newly diagnosed glioma. Using immunoSEQ multiplex PCR, the repertoire was profiled, and TCRdb retains in-frame clones only, with some absent. The sample consists of tens of thousands of clones, roughly nine tenths of them appearing once. As to time point: baseline, week 1 (first vaccination visit). Stated treatment: pre-vaccination baseline after standard-of-care therapy. The source was PBMCs, collected from a glioma patient treated with radiotherapy, temozolomide or both. These receptors originate from a middle-aged woman with glioma.

In its sample, this clone was seen a few times. One junction end disagrees with the germline gene, perhaps due to a read error. This chain connects TRBV15 to TRBJ1-4, with 8 bases lining up with TRBD1. CDR1 is LNHNV, CDR2 YYDKDF, per germline (reference sequence). The CDR3 contains 16 residues. In DNA form, the CDR3 reads TGTGCCACCAGCAGAGATAGGACAGGGTTGCAGAAAAATCTGTTTTTT. Its translation is CATSRDRTGLQKNLFF.

This chain uses TRBV10-2 with TRBJ2-1, with 9 bases lining up with TRBD2. Germline V gene sequence: CDR1 WSHSY, CDR2 SAAADI. J was trimmed by 5 bases and V by 4 bases; bases with no gene match: 9. The CDR3 loop spans 16 amino acids. CDR3 in DNA: TGCGCCAGCAGTGGGTTTCGGCGGGAGGGTAACAATGAGCAGTTCTTC. It codes for CASSGFRREGNNEQFF.

This chain links TRBV7-2 with TRBJ2-1, with D perhaps TRBD1 (6 bases). Trimming cost V 4 bases and J 3 bases, with 13 bases left between them. The germline gives CDR1 SGHTA, CDR2 FQGNSA. CDR3 size: 15 residues. CDR3 sequence (DNA): TGTGCCAGCAGCTCCCAACAGGGATTCTACAATGAGCAGTTCTTC. It yields the protein CASSSQQGFYNEQFF.

This chain joins TRBV14 and TRBJ1-1; D is possibly TRBD1 (6 bases). Trimming removed 0 bases from V and 4 bases from J, with 15 bases in between. Per germline, CDR1 SGHDN and CDR2 FVKESK. This CDR3 is 16 amino acids long. DNA for the CDR3: TGTGCCAGCAGCCAAGATTGGGGGGCCTTGGGCACTGAAGCTTTCTTT. This sequence encodes CASSQDWGALGTEAFF.

V is TRBV5-6 and J is TRBJ1-1; a possible D gene is TRBD1 (6 bases). Per germline, CDR1 SGHDT and CDR2 YYEEEE. Trimming stripped 1 base from V and 5 bases from J, with 12 bases between. The CDR3 covers 14 residues. The CDR3 DNA is TGTGCCAGCAGCTTGTGGGGGGCTAGGACTGAAGCTTTCTTT. Protein product: CASSLWGARTEAFF.

The rearrangement joins TRBV11-3 to TRBJ1-2; D ambiguous. The V and J ends lost 1 base and 6 bases respectively, with 9 bases between them. This CDR3 spans 13 amino acids. CDR1 and CDR2 from the germline V gene are SGHNT and YENEEA. The CDR3 sequence: CASSLGPGHGYTF. CDR3 DNA: TGTGCCAGCAGCTTAGGACCAGGCCATGGCTACACCTTC.

The chain joins TRBV15 to TRBJ1-5; 8 nucleotides align to TRBD1. The V segment lost 8 bases and the J segment 1 base; nucleotides outside the gene matches: 7. The germline V gene has CDR1 LNHNV and CDR2 YYDKDF (reference sequence). CDR3 length equals 15 residues. CDR3 loop: CATHSGQGSNQPQHF. CDR3 DNA sequence: TGTGCCACCCATTCTGGACAGGGAAGCAATCAGCCCCAGCATTTT. Filled out from reference TRBV15 and TRBJ1-5, the complete variable domain reads DAMVIQNPRYQVTQFGKPVTLSCSQTLNHNVMYWYQQKSSQAPKLLFHYYDKDFNNEADTPDNFQSRRPNTSFCFLDIRSPGLGDTAMYLCATHSGQGSNQPQHFGDGTRLSIL.

This clone has a single count. V gene TRBV15 combines with J gene TRBJ1-2; D is possibly TRBD1 (6 bases). Trimming cost V 7 bases and J 4 bases, with 22 bases left between them. Germline loops: CDR1 LNHNV, CDR2 YYDKDF (reference sequence). The CDR3 contains 16 residues. CDR3 nucleotides: TGTGCCACCAATGGAGGGGGGGGCGTCTCGGCCTATGGCTACACCTTC. Translating gives CATNGGGGVSAYGYTF.

The J gene is TRBJ1-6, the V gene TRBV7-8; TRBD1 matches at 8 bases. Trimming at V came to 6 bases and at J to 9 bases, leaving 10 bases not matched to a gene. Germline CDR1 and CDR2: SGHVS and FQNEAQ. This CDR3 contains 15 residues. The CDR3 protein is CASRSGTGETSPLHF. The CDR3 bases are TGTGCCAGCAGGTCAGGGACAGGAGAAACTTCACCCCTCCACTTT.

This chain connects TRBV7-2 to TRBJ2-1, with 7 bases matching TRBD2. Germline V gives CDR1 SGHTA, CDR2 FQGNSA. J was trimmed by 7 bases and V by 3 bases; bases with no gene match: 12. There are 16 residues in the CDR3. The CDR3, as DNA: TGTGCCAGCAGCTTGGGGAGCGGGGTCCCCGCGAATGAGCAGTTCTTC. It is translated as CASSLGSGVPANEQFF. Filled out from reference TRBV7-2 and TRBJ2-1, the complete variable domain reads GAGVSQSPSNKVTEKGKDVELRCDPISGHTALYWYRQSLGQGLEFLIYFQGNSAPDKSGLPSDRFSAERTGGSVSTLTIQRTQQEDSAVYLCASSLGSGVPANEQFFGPGTRLTVL.

The rearrangement joins TRBV2 to TRBJ2-5, with D possibly matching TRBD2 (5 bases). This CDR3 contains 12 residues. Germline V lookup: CDR1 SNHLY, CDR2 FYNNEI. Trimming shortened V by 6 bases and J by 4 bases, and 9 bases separated the two germline ends. The CDR3 protein is CASRGRGETQYF. The CDR3 nucleotides are TGTGCCAGCAGGGGCCGGGGAGAGACCCAGTACTTC.

This rearrangement joins TRBV10-2 to TRBJ2-7; no clear D. From germline, CDR1 is WSHSY and CDR2 SAAADI. V lost 6 bases, J lost 3 bases, and 6 bases lay in between. CDR3 length: 11 amino acids. CDR3 nucleotide sequence: TGCGCCAGCAGCGGAGTCTACGAGCAGTACTTC. Amino acid sequence: CASSGVYEQYF.

The V and J genes are TRBV5-4 and TRBJ2-5; D is unclear. V lost 2 bases and J lost 5, with 13 bases in between. CDR3 size: 14 residues. From germline, CDR1 is SGHNT and CDR2 YYREEE (reference sequence). The CDR3 protein is CASSLRALGETQYF. The DNA for the CDR3 is TGTGCCAGCAGCTTAAGGGCCCTCGGGGAGACCCAGTACTTC. Variable domain in full (rest from reference TRBV5-4 and TRBJ2-5): ETGVTQSPTHLIKTRGQQVTLRCSSQSGHNTVSWYQQALGQGPQFIFQYYREEENGRGNFPPRFSGLQFPNYSSELNVNALELDDSALYLCASSLRALGETQYFGPGTRLLVL.

The V and J genes are TRBV5-1 and TRBJ2-3; maybe TRBD1 (6 bases). Germline-derived CDR1 and CDR2 are SGHRS and YFSETQ. V dropped 4 bases and J dropped 0 bases, with 9 bases sitting between them. There are 14 residues in the CDR3. CDR3 bases: TGCGCCAGCAGCATAGGACAGAGCACAGATACGCAGTATTTT. Encoded protein: CASSIGQSTDTQYF.

The V and J genes are TRBV7-8 and TRBJ1-1; D might be TRBD1 (5 bases). V was trimmed by 1 base and J by 2 bases, leaving 8 bases between them. Germline CDR1 SGHVS, CDR2 FQNEAQ. This CDR3 comprises 14 residues. The CDR3 here is CASSLEGSNTEAFF. In DNA, the CDR3 is TGTGCCAGCAGCTTAGAGGGGTCCAACACTGAAGCTTTCTTT.

This clone was detected a few times. J is TRBJ2-2 and V is TRBV19; D is ambiguous. CDR1 is LNHDA, CDR2 SQIVND, per germline (reference sequence). This CDR3 has 15 residues. V dropped 2 bases and J dropped 3 bases, with 10 bases sitting between them. CDR3 nucleotides: TGTGCCAGTAGTATACGGGCGTGGGACACCGGGGAGCTGTTTTTT. It translates to CASSIRAWDTGELFF.

The rearrangement uses TRBV25-1 and TRBJ2-2; no clear D. CDR3 size: 12 residues. The germline V gene has CDR1 MGHDK and CDR2 SYGVNS. V dropped 4 bases and J dropped 6 bases, with 6 bases sitting between them. For the CDR3, the DNA is TGTGCCAGCAGTGGAGATTCCGGGGAGCTGTTTTTT. Its protein is CASSGDSGELFF.

V and J are TRBV19 and TRBJ2-7; TRBD1 is a possible D gene (5 bases). V was shortened by 1 base and J by 2 bases, with 9 bases between the two germline ends. Germline-derived CDR1 and CDR2 are LNHDA and SQIVND (reference sequence). The CDR3 contains 14 residues. CDR3 DNA: TGTGCCAGTAGTATAGGGGGCAGGGCCTACGAGCAGTACTTC. Translating gives CASSIGGRAYEQYF.

Concerning this clone itself: One end of the junction varies from germline; a read error may be responsible. The chain carries TRBV30 and TRBJ1-2; no firm D call. Germline assignment: CDR1 GTSNPN and CDR2 SVGIG (reference sequence). The CDR3 contains 9 residues. The CDR3 here is CAWSGQFGF. CDR3 nucleotide sequence: TGTGCCTGGAGTGGTCAGTTCGGCTTC. Drawing the rest from reference TRBV30 and TRBJ1-2, the complete variable domain is SQTIHQWPATLVQPVGSPLSLECTVEGTSNPNLYWYRQAAGRGLQLLFYSVGIGQISSEVPQNLSASRPQDRQFILSSKKLLLSDSGFYLCAWSGQFGFGSGTRLTVV.

The chain employs TRBV7-9 and TRBJ1-3; possibly TRBD1 for D (5 bases). The germline CDR1 and CDR2 sequences are SEHNR and FQNEAQ (reference sequence). The CDR3 has 15 residues. With 5 bases removed from V and 0 bases from J, the gap between germline ends came to 11 bases. The CDR3 DNA reads as TGTGCCAGCAGCCCTCAGGGACTCTCTGGAAACACCATATATTTT. It translates to CASSPQGLSGNTIYF.

The genes are TRBV2 and TRBJ2-7; D is possibly TRBD1 (6 bases). This CDR3 region has 21 residues. The V end was cut by 0 bases, the J end by 1 base, with 28 bases between. Germline V gene sequence: CDR1 SNHLY, CDR2 FYNNEI. The CDR3 coding sequence is TGTGCCAGCAGTGAAGCCCCCCAAAGCAAGCTGGGACATAGATTTTCCTACGAGCAGTACTTC. Its translation: CASSEAPQSKLGHRFSYEQYF.

The CDR3 region is CASSPTGGAGNTDTQYF. CDR3 DNA: TGTGCCAGCAGCCCCACCGGGGGGGCGGGTAACACAGATACGCAGTATTTT. This sequence joins TRBV5-4 and TRBJ2-3; TRBD2 matches 8 bases. Germline V CDR1 and CDR2: SGHNT, YYREEE (reference sequence). Trimming at V came to 4 bases and at J to 2 bases, leaving 12 bases not matched to a gene. The CDR3 is 17 residues long.

This clone has just one count. The V gene is TRBV5-1, the J gene TRBJ2-7; D call uncertain. Germline V gene lookup returns CDR1 SGHRS and CDR2 YFSETQ. The CDR3 spans 15 residues. Trimming took off 3 bases at V and 0 bases at J, with 13 bases between the two ends. CDR3 region: CASSSQPGRSYEQYF. Written as DNA, the CDR3 is TGCGCCAGCAGCTCTCAACCCGGTCGCTCCTACGAGCAGTACTTC.